This entry lists 25 T cell receptor beta chains sequenced from one sample in a study of naive and memory T cell subsets. The library had UMIs added by 3' ligation of an oligonucleotide to TCR cDNA. The SP2 primer and nested alpha and beta constant region primers amplified ligated cDNA in four rounds. TCRdb re-analysed the 5' RACE reads in MiXCR, keeping a single row per CDR3 protein. The sample has tens of thousands of distinct CDR3 sequences, around 7.7% seen once. These receptor sequences come from a male donor in good health.

This clonotype was recorded many times. The V and J genes are TRBV20-1 and TRBJ1-2; D unresolved. This CDR3 has 12 amino acids. Germline CDR1 is DFQATT and CDR2 is SNEGSKA (reference sequence). Trimming stripped 5 bases from V and 5 bases from J, with 12 bases between. CDR3 DNA sequence: TGCAGTGCTCCCGACACATCATATGGCTACACCTTC. It yields the protein CSAPDTSYGYTF.

This clonotype was seen repeatedly, ten times or more. The chain recombines TRBV6-5 with TRBJ2-7; D ambiguous. Deletions cut 6 bases from V and 3 bases from J, with 12 bases between. The germline V gene has CDR1 MNHEY and CDR2 SVGAGI. The CDR3 runs 13 residues. This chain's CDR3 is CASSPPSGYEQYF. CDR3 DNA sequence: TGTGCCAGCAGCCCACCCTCGGGCTACGAGCAGTACTTC.

This clonotype was counted many times. V gene TRBV29-1 combines with J gene TRBJ2-7; 8 nucleotides match TRBD1. CDR1 and CDR2 from the germline V gene are SQVTM and ANQGSEA. Losses at the gene ends were 0 bases for V and 1 base for J; bases not matched to a gene: 5. CDR3 length: 15 amino acids. The CDR3 DNA is TGCAGCGTTGAAGACTGGCAGGGGGCTTCCTACGAGCAGTACTTC. It is translated as CSVEDWQGASYEQYF.

V gene TRBV7-9 combines with J gene TRBJ2-5; TRBD1 aligns across 7 bases. From germline, CDR1 is SEHNR and CDR2 FQNEAQ (reference sequence). Trimming cost V 4 bases and J 4 bases; bases outside gene matches: 3. The CDR3 consists of 13 residues. The CDR3 here is CASSSTGPETQYF. The CDR3 DNA reads as TGTGCCAGCAGCTCGACAGGGCCAGAGACCCAGTACTTC.

On this clonotype itself: This may be a read error, as it is one base from a much larger clone. In this CDR3 the conserved last residue, phenylalanine or tryptophan, is missing, so a read error is likely. The gene calls are TRBV27 and TRBJ2-7, with D perhaps assigned TRBD1 or TRBD2 (5 bases each). The CDR3 consists of 12 residues. Germline CDR1 is MNHEY and CDR2 is SMNVEV (reference sequence). V was cut by 3 bases and J by 5 bases, with 8 bases left in between. The chain's CDR3 is CASSLPGHEQYL. The CDR3 DNA follows: TGTGCCAGCAGTTTGCCGGGGCACGAGCAGTACTTA.

This clonotype was seen at least ten times. V and J are TRBV7-9 and TRBJ2-3; D is unclear. This CDR3 has 17 residues. The germline V gene has CDR1 SEHNR and CDR2 FQNEAQ (reference sequence). Trimming removed 5 bases from V and 2 bases from J, with 20 bases in between. The CDR3 protein is CASSGSALREDTDTQYF. CDR3 nucleotides: TGTGCCAGCAGCGGAAGCGCCTTACGAGAAGACACAGATACGCAGTATTTT. Full variable domain (missing parts from reference TRBV7-9 and TRBJ2-3): DTGVSQNPRHKITKRGQNVTFRCDPISEHNRLYWYRQTLGQGPEFLTYFQNEAQLEKSRLLSDRFSAERPKGSFSTLEIQRTEQGDSAMYLCASSGSALREDTDTQYFGPGTRLTVL.

This clonotype has ten or more counts. The chain combines TRBV11-2 with TRBJ2-1; D may be TRBD1 (7 bases). Germline CDR1 reads SGHAT; CDR2 reads FQNNGV. The CDR3 has 15 amino acids. V lost 2 bases and J 6 bases, leaving 14 bases between the germline ends. CDR3 sequence reads: CASSLIRGTVNEQFF. As DNA, the CDR3 is TGTGCCAGCAGCTTAATTCGGGGGACAGTCAATGAGCAGTTCTTC.

This clonotype was recorded a few times. The gene calls are TRBV7-9 and TRBJ2-5, with TRBD2 matching over 8 bases. The V gene's germline CDR1 is SEHNR and CDR2 FQNEAQ (reference sequence). The CDR3 runs to 16 residues. J was trimmed by 3 bases and V by 3 bases; bases with no gene match: 9. CDR3 loop: CASSLNLAGWEETQYF. The DNA of the CDR3 is TGTGCCAGCAGCTTGAACCTAGCGGGCTGGGAAGAGACCCAGTACTTC. Looking up the rest from reference TRBV7-9 and TRBJ2-5 gives the full variable domain: DTGVSQNPRHKITKRGQNVTFRCDPISEHNRLYWYRQTLGQGPEFLTYFQNEAQLEKSRLLSDRFSAERPKGSFSTLEIQRTEQGDSAMYLCASSLNLAGWEETQYFGPGTRLLVL.

This clonotype was found a few times. V and J are TRBV6-6 and TRBJ1-3; a possible D gene is TRBD1 (5 bases). Deletions cut 5 bases from V and 4 bases from J, with 12 bases between. The germline gives CDR1 MNHNY, CDR2 SVGAGI (reference sequence). This CDR3 region has 14 residues. CDR3 nucleotides: TGTGCCAGCAGTGCCCAGGGTGGCGGAAACACCATATATTTT. Its protein is CASSAQGGGNTIYF.

This clonotype was counted many times. The rearrangement joins TRBV20-1 to TRBJ1-4, with 10 nucleotides matching TRBD1. The CDR3 has 15 amino acids. The germline gives CDR1 DFQATT, CDR2 SNEGSKA (reference sequence). V lost 1 base and J lost 5; bases outside the gene matches: 4. The CDR3 region is CSARATGGWNEKLFF. CDR3 sequence (DNA): TGCAGTGCTAGAGCGACAGGGGGCTGGAATGAAAAACTGTTTTTT.

In its sample, this clonotype was seen many times. The chain joins TRBV6-1 to TRBJ1-1, with unresolved D. V dropped 6 bases and J dropped 9 bases, with 14 bases sitting between them. The CDR3 contains 12 residues. Germline V lookup: CDR1 MNHNS, CDR2 SASEGT. Here the CDR3 DNA reads TGTGCCAGCAGGCCGACACTCGGGAAAGCTTTCTTT. It translates to CASRPTLGKAFF.

The V call is TRBV6-5, the J call TRBJ2-4; 7 bases line up with TRBD2. The J segment lost 8 bases and the V segment lost 2 bases, leaving 6 bases of the junction unmatched. This CDR3 spans 14 amino acids. The germline V gene has CDR1 MNHEY and CDR2 SVGAGI. CDR3 loop: CASSYVAGEYIQYF. In nucleotides, the CDR3 is TGTGCCAGCAGTTACGTCGCGGGAGAGTACATTCAGTACTTC.

This clonotype was found a few times. The V and J genes are TRBV27 and TRBJ2-7; 8 positions match TRBD1. The CDR3 runs 16 residues. Germline CDR1 and CDR2: MNHEY and SMNVEV (reference sequence). The V and J ends lost 3 bases and 2 bases, in that order; junction bases with no gene match: 9. The CDR3 nucleotides read TGTGCCAGCAGTTTGATTTTGGGGACAGGCGCCTACGAGCAGTACTTC. It translates to CASSLILGTGAYEQYF.

This clonotype was observed a handful of times. CDR3 bases: TGTGCCAGCAGCTTAGCAGGGTTTGGGGACCAGGGATTTTTGACGCAGTATTTT. Amino acid sequence: CASSLAGFGDQGFLTQYF. The rearrangement uses TRBV5-5 and TRBJ2-3; D may correspond to TRBD1 or TRBD2 (5 bases each). This CDR3 region has 18 residues. The V end lost 2 bases, the J end lost 9 bases, and 28 bases lay between the germline ends. Germline V gene lookup returns CDR1 SGHKS and CDR2 YYEKEE (reference sequence).

This clonotype came up a few times. This chain uses TRBV7-9 with TRBJ2-5, with 11 bases lining up with TRBD2. V shed 5 bases, J shed 2 bases, and the junction held 7 bases outside the gene matches. Per the germline V gene, CDR1 is SEHNR and CDR2 is FQNEAQ (reference sequence). The CDR3 is 16 residues long. CDR3 sequence (DNA): TGTGCCAGCAGCCCAATAGCGGGGGGGAATCAAGAGACCCAGTACTTC. Protein product: CASSPIAGGNQETQYF.

This clonotype was seen repeatedly, ten times or more. The chain links TRBV13 to TRBJ2-4; 9 nucleotides align to TRBD1. CDR3 length: 16 amino acids. Trimming removed 5 bases from V and 1 base from J; junction bases left unmatched: 6. Germline values: CDR1 PRHDT, CDR2 FYEKMQ (reference sequence). CDR3 DNA sequence: TGTGCCAGCAGCGTGGGACAGGGAAGTGCCAAAAACATTCAGTACTTC. Protein sequence: CASSVGQGSAKNIQYF.

The rearrangement uses TRBV20-1 and TRBJ2-1, with D tentatively TRBD2 (7 bases). The V and J ends lost 8 bases and 7 bases respectively, with 21 bases between them. This CDR3 has 14 residues. Looked up from germline, CDR1 is DFQATT and CDR2 is SNEGSKA (reference sequence). The CDR3 is CSPRGGIQGNEQFF. The CDR3 nucleotides are TGCAGTCCAAGGGGGGGGATACAAGGGAATGAGCAGTTCTTC.

There are many counts of this clonotype. This chain links TRBV6-6 with TRBJ2-3; D gene ambiguous. This CDR3 is 11 amino acids long. Germline V lookup: CDR1 MNHNY, CDR2 SVGAGI (reference sequence). The V end was cut by 5 bases, the J end by 5 bases, with 5 bases between. CDR3 coding DNA: TGTGCCAGCAGTCCCCAAGATACGCAGTATTTT. Translating it yields CASSPQDTQYF.

This clonotype was seen ten or more times. V and J are TRBV6-5 and TRBJ2-2; D not certain. V was shortened by 4 bases and J by 0 bases, with 9 bases between the two germline ends. There are 15 residues in the CDR3. CDR1 is MNHEY and CDR2 is SVGAGI in the germline V gene. This CDR3 is CASSLWYANTGELFF. The CDR3 DNA reads as TGTGCCAGCAGTTTATGGTACGCGAACACCGGGGAGCTGTTTTTT.

The chain employs TRBV5-1 and TRBJ1-1; a weak D match, TRBD1 (6 bases). The CDR3 has 14 amino acids. V lost 7 bases and J 5 bases, leaving 18 bases between the germline ends. Germline CDR1 SGHRS, CDR2 YFSETQ. DNA of the CDR3: TGCGCCAGCCGAATTCCCACCCAGGGGACTGAAGCTTTCTTT. Translation: CASRIPTQGTEAFF.

In this sample, this clonotype is medium-sized. The genes are TRBV7-8 and TRBJ2-7, with 13 positions matching TRBD2. Germline CDR1 SGHVS, CDR2 FQNEAQ. This CDR3 is built from 15 residues. J lost 6 bases, V lost 4 bases, and 6 bases had no gene match. The CDR3 spells CASSSGTSGIGEQYF. The DNA for the CDR3 is TGTGCCAGCAGCTCCGGGACTAGCGGGATCGGCGAGCAGTACTTC. The full variable domain, with the rest looked up from reference TRBV7-8 and TRBJ2-7, is GAGVSQSPRYKVAKRGQDVALRCDPISGHVSLFWYQQALGQGPEFLTYFQNEAQLDKSGLPSDRFFAERPEGSVSTLKIQRTQQEDSAVYLCASSSGTSGIGEQYFGPGTRLTVT.

There are many counts of this clonotype. V gene TRBV18 combines with J gene TRBJ2-1, with a possible D match to TRBD1 (6 bases). The CDR3 sequence is 15 residues long. CDR1 and CDR2 (germline): KGHSH, LQKENI. Trimming cost V 6 bases and J 6 bases, with 18 bases left between them. CDR3 sequence reads: CASSPGQGSGNEQFF. Written as DNA, the CDR3 is TGTGCCAGCTCTCCCGGTCAGGGGTCGGGCAATGAGCAGTTCTTC.

This clonotype was seen a few times. The missing conserved phenylalanine or tryptophan at the end of this CDR3 makes a read error likely. It is unclear where the CDR3 begins or ends on the DNA, so no DNA is shown, and the CDR3 is as TCRdb lists it. The chain combines TRBV2 with TRBJ1-1. The CDR3 has 11 residues if both end residues are counted. From germline, CDR1 is SNHLY and CDR2 FYNNEI. The CDR3 spells CATEGYAENRI.

Only a few counts were recorded for this clonotype. The chain couples TRBV12-3 or TRBV12-4 to TRBJ1-5; D unresolved. Trimming removed 6 bases at V and 5 bases at J, with 11 bases between. The CDR3 extends over 13 amino acids. The CDR3 DNA follows: TGTGCCAGCAGCCCCGACCCAGATCAGCCCCAGCATTTT. Amino acid sequence: CASSPDPDQPQHF.

This clonotype was counted between two and nine times. V usage is TRBV4-1 and J usage is TRBJ2-4, with D perhaps matching TRBD1 (6 bases). Between the trimmed V and J ends, which lost 3 bases and 0 bases, there was a span of 15 bases. The CDR3 sequence is 17 residues long. Germline lookup yields CDR1 MGHRA and CDR2 YSYEKL. For the CDR3, the DNA is TGCGCCAGCAGCCAGGAGACAGGCCGTCTAGCCAAAAACATTCAGTACTTC. It codes for CASSQETGRLAKNIQYF.